This TCR beta chain was observed in a study of blood T cell repertoires in COVID-19. Across the study: Material from acute and convalescent COVID-19 was sourced from the United States, Italy and Spain.

Germline V gene sequence: CDR1 SGHNT, CDR2 YYREEE (reference sequence). The CDR3 length is 17 residues. Trimming at V came to 4 bases and at J to 8 bases, leaving 12 bases not matched to a gene. Data came from immunoSEQ multiplex PCR; TCRdb stores just in-frame clones and leaves some out. The sample has 1,900 or so clones; approximately 69% are singletons. This receptor was identified in a man in his 70s with active COVID-19. The specimen was peripheral blood. This chain joins TRBV5-4 and TRBJ2-3, with 14 bases identical to TRBD2. The CDR3 spells CASSPPTSGGARSTQYF. The CDR3 nucleotides are TGTGCCAGCAGCCCCCCGACTAGCGGGGGGGCAAGATCTACGCAGTATTTT.